By share, the clone carrying this T cell receptor (beta chain) ranks as medium-sized. The antigen remains undetermined. This specimen belongs to a study of T cell responses to AZD1222 COVID-19 vaccine. Study-level points and caveats: AZD1222 recipients seropositive at baseline numbered only five to seven. There were mostly white British donors and more females than males, and clonal diversity was possibly underestimated. The study reported that nearly half of spike-specific TCRs target unmutated variant regions.

Profiled with immunoSEQ multiplex PCR; TCRdb holds only in-frame clones, not every one. The table includes 90,000 to 130,000 clones, about 80% detected once. This CDR3 is built from 16 residues. V was pared by 1 base and J by 2 bases, with 5 bases of the junction left unmatched. CDR1 and CDR2 from the germline V gene are MGHRA and YSYEKL. The sequence derives from an adult in good health. The sequencing used peripheral blood, collected on day 0 of AZD1222 vaccination. This sequence joins TRBV4-1 and TRBJ2-5; 9 positions agree with TRBD2. DNA for the CDR3: TGCGCCAGCAGCCAAGCCCTGGGACTAGCACAAGAGACCCAGTACTTC. Translating gives CASSQALGLAQETQYF.